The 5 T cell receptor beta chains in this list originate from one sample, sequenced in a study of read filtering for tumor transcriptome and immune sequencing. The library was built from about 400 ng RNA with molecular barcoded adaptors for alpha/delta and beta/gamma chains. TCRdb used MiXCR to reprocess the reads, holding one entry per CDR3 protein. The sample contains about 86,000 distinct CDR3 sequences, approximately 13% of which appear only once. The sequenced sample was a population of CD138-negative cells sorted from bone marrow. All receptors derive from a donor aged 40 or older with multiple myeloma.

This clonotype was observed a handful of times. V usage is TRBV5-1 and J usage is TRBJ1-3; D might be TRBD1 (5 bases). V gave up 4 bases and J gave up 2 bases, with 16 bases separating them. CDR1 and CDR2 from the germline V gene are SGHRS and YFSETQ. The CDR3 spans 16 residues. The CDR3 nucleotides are TGCGCCAGCAGCCTCGCTTGGGAGGGGACTGGAAACACCATATATTTT. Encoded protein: CASSLAWEGTGNTIYF. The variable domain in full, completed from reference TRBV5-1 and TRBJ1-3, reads KAGVTQTPRYLIKTRGQQVTLSCSPISGHRSVSWYQQTPGQGLQFLFEYFSETQRNKGNFPGRFSGRQFSNSRSEMNVSTLELGDSALYLCASSLAWEGTGNTIYFGEGSWLTVV.

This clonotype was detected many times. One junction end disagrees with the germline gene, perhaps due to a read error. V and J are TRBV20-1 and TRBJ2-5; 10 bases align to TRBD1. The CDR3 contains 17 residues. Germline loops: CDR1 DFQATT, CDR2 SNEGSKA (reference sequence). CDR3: CSARPPPGQGMRETPYF. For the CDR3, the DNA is TGCAGTGCTAGGCCCCCGCCGGGACAGGGGATGAGAGAGACCCCGTACTTC.

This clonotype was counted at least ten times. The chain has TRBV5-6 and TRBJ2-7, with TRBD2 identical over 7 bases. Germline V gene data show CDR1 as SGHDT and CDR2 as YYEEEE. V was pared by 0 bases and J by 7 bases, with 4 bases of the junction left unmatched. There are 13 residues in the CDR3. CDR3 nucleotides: TGTGCCAGCAGCTTGGGGGAGGGATTGGAGCAGTACTTC. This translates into CASSLGEGLEQYF. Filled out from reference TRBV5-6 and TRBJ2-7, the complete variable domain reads DAGVTQSPTHLIKTRGQQVTLRCSPKSGHDTVSWYQQALGQGPQFIFQYYEEEERQRGNFPDRFSGHQFPNYSSELNVNALLLGDSALYLCASSLGEGLEQYFGPGTRLTVT.

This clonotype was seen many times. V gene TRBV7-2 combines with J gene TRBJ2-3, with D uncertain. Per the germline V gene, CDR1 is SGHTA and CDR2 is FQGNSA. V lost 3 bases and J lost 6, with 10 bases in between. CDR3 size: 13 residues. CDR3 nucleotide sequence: TGTGCCAGCAGCTTGGGCTCTTGGGATACGCAGTATTTT. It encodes CASSLGSWDTQYF.

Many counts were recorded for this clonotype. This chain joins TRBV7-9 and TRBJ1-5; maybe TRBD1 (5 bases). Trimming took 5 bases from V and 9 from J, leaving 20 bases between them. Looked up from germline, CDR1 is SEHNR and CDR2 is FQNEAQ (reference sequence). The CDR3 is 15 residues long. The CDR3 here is CASSHPQGNSGPQHF. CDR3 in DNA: TGTGCCAGCAGCCACCCCCAGGGCAACAGTGGGCCCCAGCATTTT.